The present T cell receptor beta chain was sequenced within a study of blood T cell repertoires in COVID-19. For the study at large: Collection of acute and convalescent COVID-19 samples took place in the United States, Italy and Spain. T cells, B-cell-depleted T cells, or PBMCs supplied cDNA or gDNA.

Membership in each cohort depended on participant-reported clinical history. Here immunoSEQ multiplex PCR was the method, and the copy in TCRdb shows in-frame clones only, minus some. This table has around 200,000 clones, 85% appearing once. Trimming left V 1 base short and J 1 base short, with 11 bases between. The CDR3 length is 15 residues. CDR1 and CDR2 (germline): LGHNA, YSLEER. The V call is TRBV4-3, the J call TRBJ2-7, with D tentatively TRBD2 (5 bases). Sequencing used PBMCs or T cells enriched from blood (not recorded which). The origin of this receptor is a man in his forties who had recovered from COVID-19. This CDR3 is CASSQGATGSYEQYF. CDR3 DNA: TGCGCCAGCAGCCAAGGAGCGACGGGATCCTACGAGCAGTACTTC.